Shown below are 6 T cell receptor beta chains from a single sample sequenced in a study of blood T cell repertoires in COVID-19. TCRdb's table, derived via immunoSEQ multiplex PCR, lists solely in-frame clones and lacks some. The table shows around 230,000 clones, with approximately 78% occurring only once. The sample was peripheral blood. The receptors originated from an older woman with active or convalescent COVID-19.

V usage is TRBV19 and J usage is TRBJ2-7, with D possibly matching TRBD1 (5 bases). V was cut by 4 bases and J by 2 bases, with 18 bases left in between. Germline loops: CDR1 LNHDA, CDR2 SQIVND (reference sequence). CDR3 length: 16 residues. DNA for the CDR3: TGTGCCAGTAGTAATCGACAGCAAGGGTCCCCCTACGAGCAGTACTTC. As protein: CASSNRQQGSPYEQYF.

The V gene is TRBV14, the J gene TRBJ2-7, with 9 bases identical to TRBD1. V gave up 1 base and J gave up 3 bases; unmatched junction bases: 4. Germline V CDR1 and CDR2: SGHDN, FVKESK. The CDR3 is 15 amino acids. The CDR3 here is CASSQGPTGGYEQYF. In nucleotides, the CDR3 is TGTGCCAGCAGCCAAGGACCGACAGGGGGCTACGAGCAGTACTTC.

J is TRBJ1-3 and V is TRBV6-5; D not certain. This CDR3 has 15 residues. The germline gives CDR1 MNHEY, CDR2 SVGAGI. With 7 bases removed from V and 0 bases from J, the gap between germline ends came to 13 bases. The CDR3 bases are TGTGCCAGCATTCAAGGATGGAGCTCTGGAAACACCATATATTTT. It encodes CASIQGWSSGNTIYF.

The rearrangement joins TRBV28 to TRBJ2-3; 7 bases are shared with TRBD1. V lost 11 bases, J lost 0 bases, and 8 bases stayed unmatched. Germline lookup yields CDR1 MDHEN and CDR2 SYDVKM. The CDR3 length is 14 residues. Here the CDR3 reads CAASGTASTDTQYF. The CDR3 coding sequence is TGTGCCGCCTCCGGGACAGCTAGCACAGATACGCAGTATTTT.

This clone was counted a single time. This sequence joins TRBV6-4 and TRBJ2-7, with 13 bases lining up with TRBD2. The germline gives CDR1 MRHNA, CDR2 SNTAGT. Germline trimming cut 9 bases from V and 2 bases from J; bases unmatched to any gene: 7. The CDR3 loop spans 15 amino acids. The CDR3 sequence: CARKTSGGYTYEQYF. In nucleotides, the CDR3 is TGTGCCAGGAAGACTAGCGGGGGGTACACCTACGAGCAGTACTTC.

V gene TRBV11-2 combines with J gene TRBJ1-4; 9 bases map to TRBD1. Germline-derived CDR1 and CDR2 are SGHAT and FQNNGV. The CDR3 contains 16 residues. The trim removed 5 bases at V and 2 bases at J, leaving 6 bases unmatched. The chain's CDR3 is CASSQDRGRTNEKLFF. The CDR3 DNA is TGTGCCAGCAGCCAGGACAGGGGAAGGACTAATGAAAAACTGTTTTTT.